The 6 T cell receptor beta chains below were found in one sample sequenced in a study of T cells in Graves' hyperthyroidism and ophthalmopathy. Amplification of TCR beta CDR3 regions used RNA as the template. The HTBI primer set was used in a first-round RT-PCR of the TCR CDR3. One entry per CDR3 protein, called by TCRdb with MiXCR from the multiplex PCR reads. The profile covers over 450,000 distinct CDR3 sequences, with approximately 15% appearing a single time and 15% to 20% taken by the ten largest. The sample taken for sequencing was blood. These receptors came from a woman aged 18-29 years with Graves' hyperthyroidism.

This clonotype was seen ten or more times. This chain links TRBV19 with TRBJ1-2; D remains ambiguous. The CDR3 spans 14 residues. Trimming cost V 3 bases and J 0 bases, with 8 bases left between them. From germline, CDR1 is LNHDA and CDR2 SQIVND (reference sequence). CDR3 sequence reads: CASSIYISNYGYTF. CDR3 DNA: TGTGCCAGTAGTATCTACATCTCTAACTATGGCTACACCTTC. Full variable domain (missing parts from reference TRBV19 and TRBJ1-2): DGGITQSPKYLFRKEGQNVTLSCEQNLNHDAMYWYRQDPGQGLRLIYYSQIVNDFQKGDIAEGYSVSREKKESFPLTVTSAQKNPTAFYLCASSIYISNYGYTFGSGTRLTVV.

The chain combines TRBV7-9 with TRBJ1-1; perhaps TRBD1 as D (6 bases). V lost 5 bases and J 1 base, leaving 14 bases between the germline ends. The CDR3 covers 15 residues. Germline V lookup: CDR1 SEHNR, CDR2 FQNEAQ (reference sequence). The CDR3 loop reads CASSITGTPNTEAFF. For the CDR3, the DNA is TGTGCCAGCAGCATTACCGGGACACCGAACACTGAAGCTTTCTTT.

This clonotype has ten or more counts. The V and J genes are TRBV11-2 and TRBJ2-2; a possible D gene is TRBD2 (6 bases). CDR3 size: 14 residues. CDR1 is SGHAT and CDR2 is FQNNGV in the germline V gene. Deletions cut 5 bases from V and 1 base from J, with 8 bases between. This CDR3 is CASSRDLNTGELFF. The CDR3 nucleotides read TGTGCCAGCAGCCGGGACTTGAACACCGGGGAGCTGTTTTTT.

The chain uses TRBV7-6 and TRBJ2-5; the D is unclear. CDR1 SGHVS and CDR2 FNYEAQ come from the germline V gene. Deletions cut 3 bases from V and 5 bases from J, with 13 bases between. The CDR3 sequence is 14 residues long. The CDR3 is CASSLSGDAETQYF. CDR3 nucleotides: TGTGCCAGCAGCTTGTCTGGGGATGCCGAGACCCAGTACTTC.

In its sample, this clonotype was seen a few times. The rearrangement joins TRBV28 to TRBJ2-3; 9 nucleotides match TRBD2. The CDR3 has 17 amino acids. Germline CDR1 MDHEN, CDR2 SYDVKM. J was trimmed by 0 bases and V by 4 bases; bases with no gene match: 8. The CDR3 bases are TGTGCCAGCAGTTCATTCCTAGCGGGGTCTAGCACAGATACGCAGTATTTT. Translated, it gives CASSSFLAGSSTDTQYF.

This CDR3 is CASSPQLAGARGEQFF. The CDR3 DNA follows: TGTGCCAGCTCACCTCAACTAGCGGGGGCTCGAGGTGAGCAGTTCTTC. This chain links TRBV18 with TRBJ2-1; 11 bases match TRBD2. V was clipped by 3 bases and J by 9 bases; unmatched bases: 10. This CDR3 spans 16 amino acids. The germline gives CDR1 KGHSH, CDR2 LQKENI. Supplemented by reference TRBV18 and TRBJ2-1, the full variable domain reads NAGVMQNPRHLVRRRGQEARLRCSPMKGHSHVYWYRQLPEEGLKFMVYLQKENIIDESGMPKERFSAEFPKEGPSILRIQQVVRGDSAAYFCASSPQLAGARGEQFFGPGTRLTVL.